The present TCR beta chain was sequenced within a study of blood T cell repertoires in COVID-19. About the study: Both acute and convalescent COVID-19 samples were obtained from the United States, Italy and Spain. Nucleic acid was either cDNA or gDNA, and it came from T cells, B-cell-depleted T cells, or PBMCs.

The CDR3 spans 14 residues. The germline V gene has CDR1 SGHAT and CDR2 FQNNGV. The V gene lost 1 base and the J gene lost 8 bases, with 11 bases spanning the gap. Clones were sequenced by immunoSEQ multiplex PCR, and TCRdb holds only the in-frame ones, with some missing. The data show roughly 250,000 clones, about 87% seen once. The receptor comes from a human donor in a cohort sampled during active COVID-19. Material: peripheral blood. This chain connects TRBV11-2 to TRBJ2-2, with D perhaps TRBD2 (6 bases). CDR3 nucleotides: TGTGCCAGCAGCTTAGGGCGGGGATCAGGGGAGCTGTTTTTT. This codes for CASSLGRGSGELFF. The variable domain in full, with the rest retrieved from reference TRBV11-2 and TRBJ2-2, is EAGVAQSPRYKIIEKRQSVAFWCNPISGHATLYWYQQILGQGPKLLIQFQNNGVVDDSQLPKDRFSAERLKGVDSTLKIQPAKLEDSAVYLCASSLGRGSGELFFGEGSRLTVL.